This T cell receptor beta chain was sequenced for a study of blood T cell repertoires in COVID-19. On the study more broadly: There were acute and convalescent COVID-19 samples, and they came from the United States, Italy and Spain.

Authors' methods: How many nucleated cells were present was estimated from reference gene primer amplification. The table came from immunoSEQ multiplex PCR; TCRdb's copy has only in-frame clones and leaves some out. V, J and clone size were drawn from that table, and D and trimming were deduced from the DNA. The table records 200,000 to 250,000 clones, about 83% of them present only once. The V gene end was trimmed by 7 bases and the J gene end by 3 bases; junction bases not matched to a gene: 12. The CDR3 extends over 16 amino acids. Germline V gene data show CDR1 as MDHEN and CDR2 as SYDVKM. V and J are TRBV28 and TRBJ2-3, with 8 bases lining up with TRBD1. The sequencing input was peripheral blood. The sequence derives from a woman between 50 and 59 years old with active or convalescent COVID-19. For the CDR3, the DNA is TGTGCCAGCACCCCCGCGACAGGGGCAAGGACAGATACGCAGTATTTT. It encodes CASTPATGARTDTQYF.